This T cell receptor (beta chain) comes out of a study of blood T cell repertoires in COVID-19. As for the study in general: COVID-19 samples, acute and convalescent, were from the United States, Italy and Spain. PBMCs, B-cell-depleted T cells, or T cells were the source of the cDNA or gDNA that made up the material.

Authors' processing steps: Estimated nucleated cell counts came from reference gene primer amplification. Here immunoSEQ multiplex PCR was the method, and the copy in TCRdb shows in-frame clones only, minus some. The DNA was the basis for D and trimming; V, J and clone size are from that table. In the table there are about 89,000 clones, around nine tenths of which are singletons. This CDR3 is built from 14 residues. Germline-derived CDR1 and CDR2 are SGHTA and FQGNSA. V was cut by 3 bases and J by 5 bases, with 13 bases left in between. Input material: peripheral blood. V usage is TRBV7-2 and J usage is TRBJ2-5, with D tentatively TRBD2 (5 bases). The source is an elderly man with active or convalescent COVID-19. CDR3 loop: CASSLKGVRETQYF. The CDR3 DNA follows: TGTGCCAGCAGCTTGAAGGGAGTCAGGGAGACCCAGTACTTC.